The clone carrying this TCR beta chain was observed a handful of times. The entry originates in a study of patients and donors after allogeneic stem cell transplantation. Germline V gene lookup returns CDR1 SGHRS and CDR2 YFSETQ. This CDR3 region has 14 residues. The V end was cut by 2 bases, the J end by 4 bases, with 12 bases between. Each CDR3 protein gets one entry after TCRdb re-called the RT-PCR reads with MiXCR. There are approximately 200,000 distinct CDR3 sequences in the sample; 41% occur only once, and around 35% lies in the top ten. This sequence originates from a human donor who was either an allogeneic HSCT recipient or a stem cell or donor lymphocyte infusion donor (not recorded which). It is not recorded whose cells these are; they may come from a transplant donor. Input material: blood, either unsorted or a sorted T cell fraction (not recorded which). This chain uses TRBV5-1 with TRBJ1-1; D remains ambiguous. The CDR3 loop reads CASSFIDWGTEAFF. For the CDR3, the DNA is TGCGCCAGCAGCTTCATTGATTGGGGCACTGAAGCTTTCTTT.